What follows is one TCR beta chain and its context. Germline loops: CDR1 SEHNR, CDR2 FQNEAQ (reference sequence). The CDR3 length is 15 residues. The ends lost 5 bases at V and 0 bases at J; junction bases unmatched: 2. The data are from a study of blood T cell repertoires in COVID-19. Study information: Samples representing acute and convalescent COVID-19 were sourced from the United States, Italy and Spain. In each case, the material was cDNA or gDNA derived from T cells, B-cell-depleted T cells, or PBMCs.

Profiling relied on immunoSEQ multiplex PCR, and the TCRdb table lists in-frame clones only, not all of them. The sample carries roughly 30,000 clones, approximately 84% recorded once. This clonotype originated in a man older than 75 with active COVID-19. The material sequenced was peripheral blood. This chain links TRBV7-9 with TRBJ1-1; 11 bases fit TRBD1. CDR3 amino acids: CASSRDRGMNTEAFF. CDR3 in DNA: TGTGCCAGCAGCAGGGACAGGGGGATGAACACTGAAGCTTTCTTT.